This T cell receptor beta chain was identified during a study of cytomegalovirus exposure and HLA in healthy donors. General study results and limits: One cluster of highly shared sequence variants probably arose as a sequencing artifact. Across donors, most TCRs were seen rarely, yet some public ones were widespread. Overall, approximately 150 TCR beta chains were annotated as cytomegalovirus-associated.

Germline-derived CDR1 and CDR2 are SGHRS and YFSETQ. This CDR3 has 13 amino acids. The ends were cut back, 0 bases at V and 5 bases at J, with 8 bases in the middle. Worth noting for this clone: No antigen is known for it.

PCR was performed using 60 Vbeta and 13 Jbeta primers. Sequencing was performed with immunoSEQ multiplex PCR; in TCRdb, only in-frame clones are kept and a portion is missing. The sample shows 200,000 to 250,000 clones, approximately 81% of them seen only once. This TCR was sampled from a human donor in good health. The sequenced sample was PBMCs. The chain combines TRBV5-1 with TRBJ1-1, with D unclear. The CDR3 spells CASSLGEDTEAFF. CDR3 sequence (DNA): TGCGCCAGCAGCTTGGGGGAGGATACTGAAGCTTTCTTT.